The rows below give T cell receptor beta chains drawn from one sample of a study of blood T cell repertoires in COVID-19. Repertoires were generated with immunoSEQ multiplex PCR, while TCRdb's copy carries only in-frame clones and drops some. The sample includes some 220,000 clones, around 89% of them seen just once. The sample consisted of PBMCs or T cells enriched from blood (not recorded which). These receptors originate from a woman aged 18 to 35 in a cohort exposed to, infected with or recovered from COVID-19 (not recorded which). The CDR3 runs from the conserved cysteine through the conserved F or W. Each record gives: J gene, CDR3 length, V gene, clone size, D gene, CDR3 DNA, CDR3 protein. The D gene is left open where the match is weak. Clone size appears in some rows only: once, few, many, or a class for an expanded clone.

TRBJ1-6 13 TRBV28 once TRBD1 TGTGCCACCGAAAGGGACAGCAATTCACCCCTCCACTTT CATERDSNSPLHF
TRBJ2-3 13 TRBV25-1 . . TGTGCCAGCAGTCCCAGGGACACAGATACGCAGTATTTT CASSPRDTDTQYF
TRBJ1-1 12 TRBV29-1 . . TGCAGCGTTGGCAGGGGTGGGACTGAAGCTTTCTTT CSVGRGGTEAFF
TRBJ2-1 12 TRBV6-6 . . TGTGCCAGTGACACGTCCTACAATGAGCAGTTCTTC CASDTSYNEQFF
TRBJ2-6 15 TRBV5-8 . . TGTGCCAGCAGCTTGCACTGGTCCGGGGCCAACGTCCTGACTTTC CASSLHWSGANVLTF
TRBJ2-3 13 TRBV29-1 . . TGCAGCCCCCCGAAGGGGCTCACAGATACGCAGTATTTT CSPPKGLTDTQYF
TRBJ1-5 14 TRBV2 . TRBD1 TGTGCCAGCAGGAGACAGGGAGTGGGCCAGCCCCAGCATTTT CASRRQGVGQPQHF
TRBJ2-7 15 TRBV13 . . TGTGCCAGCAGCATTCAAGGGGGGGGTCCGGGAGAGCAGTACTTC CASSIQGGGPGEQYF
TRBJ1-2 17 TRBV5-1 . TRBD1 TGCGCCAGCAGCCTCGGACAGGGGGCCGTAGTGGACTATGGCTACACCTTC CASSLGQGAVVDYGYTF
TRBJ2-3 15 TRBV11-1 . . TGTGCCAGCAGCTTAGGGGCAGGGCTTACAGATACGCAGTATTTT CASSLGAGLTDTQYF
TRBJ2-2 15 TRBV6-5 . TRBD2 TGTGCCAGCACCTTGACTAGCGGAGACACCGGGGAGCTGTTTTTT CASTLTSGDTGELFF
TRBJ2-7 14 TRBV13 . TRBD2 TGTGCCAGCAGCTTAGGAGCGGGGGCCCACGAGCAGTACTTC CASSLGAGAHEQYF
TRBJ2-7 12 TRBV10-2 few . TGCGCCAGCAGTGAGTTCCGACAGGAGCAGTACTTC CASSEFRQEQYF
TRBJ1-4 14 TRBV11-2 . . TGTGCCAGCAGCCGTGACGGGGGTAATGAAAAACTGTTTTTT CASSRDGGNEKLFF
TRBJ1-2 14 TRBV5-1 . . TGCGCCAGCAGCCCGAGCGCGGGGTCTGGTGGCTACACCTTC CASSPSAGSGGYTF
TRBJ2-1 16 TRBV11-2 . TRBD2 TGTGCCAGCAGAGGTCCCCTAGCGGGAGTTTCCAATGAGCAGTTCTTC CASRGPLAGVSNEQFF
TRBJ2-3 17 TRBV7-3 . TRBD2 TGTGCCAGCAGCTTATCGTCTAGCGGGGGCCCCCAGGGGACGCAGTATTTT CASSLSSSGGPQGTQYF
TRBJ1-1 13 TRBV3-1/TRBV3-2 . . TGTGCCAGCAGCCACGAGGGCCTGACTGAAGCTTTCTTT CASSHEGLTEAFF
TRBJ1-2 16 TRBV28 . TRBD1 TGTGCCAGCAGTCAACCGGGACAGGGGATCGGTCGTGGCTACACCTTC CASSQPGQGIGRGYTF
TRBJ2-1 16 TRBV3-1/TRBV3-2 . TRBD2 TGTGCCAGCAGCCCCGGACTAGCGGAAGTGGGCAATGAGCAGTTCTTC CASSPGLAEVGNEQFF
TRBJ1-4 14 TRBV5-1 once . TGCGCCAGCAGCTTGGATGCGGGGTATGAAAAACTGTTTTTT CASSLDAGYEKLFF
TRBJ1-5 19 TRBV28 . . TGTGCCAGCAGTTTTTCCCCAGGGAGGCAGGGTTATAGCAATCAGCCCCAGCATTTT CASSFSPGRQGYSNQPQHF
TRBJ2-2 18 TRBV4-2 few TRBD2 TGTGCCAGCAGCCAAAGGGGTCGGGCGGGGGGTTTCACCGGGGAGCTGTTTTTT CASSQRGRAGGFTGELFF
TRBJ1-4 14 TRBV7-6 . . TGTGCCAGCAGCTCCGACCGAGGCGGCGAAAAACTGTTTTTT CASSSDRGGEKLFF
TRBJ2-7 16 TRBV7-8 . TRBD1 TGTGCCAGCAGCTTAGGGGGGACAGCCCTTACCTACGAGCAGTACTTC CASSLGGTALTYEQYF
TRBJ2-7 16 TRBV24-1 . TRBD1 TGTGCCACCAGTGACCCCGGGACAGCCGGATCCTACGAGCAGTACTTC CATSDPGTAGSYEQYF
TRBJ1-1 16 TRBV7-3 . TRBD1 TGTGCCAGCAGTCATACAGGGGGAAGGGTGAACACTGAAGCTTTCTTT CASSHTGGRVNTEAFF
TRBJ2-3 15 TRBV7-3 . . TGTGCCAGCAGCTTACCTAGCGCAGCGGCAGATACGCAGTATTTT CASSLPSAAADTQYF
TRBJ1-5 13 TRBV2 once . TGTGCCAGTAAGGAGGGAAACTATCAGCCCCAGCATTTT CASKEGNYQPQHF
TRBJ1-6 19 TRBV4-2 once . TGTGCCAGCAGCCAAGAGAGGGGGGGCGGTCTGCCGGATAATTCACCCCTCCACTTT CASSQERGGGLPDNSPLHF
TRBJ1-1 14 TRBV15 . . TGTGCCACCAGCAGTCCCATGGAGAGCACTGAAGCTTTCTTT CATSSPMESTEAFF
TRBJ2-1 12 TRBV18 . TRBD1 TGTGCCAGCTCACGGGACAGGAATGAGCAGTTCTTC CASSRDRNEQFF
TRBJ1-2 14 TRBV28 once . TGTGCCAGCAGGAAGCCCGGAGGGAGCTATGGCTACACCTTC CASRKPGGSYGYTF
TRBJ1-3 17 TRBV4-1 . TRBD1 TGCGCCAGCAGCCAAGAGCTCCGACAGGGGGCTGGAAACACCATATATTTT CASSQELRQGAGNTIYF
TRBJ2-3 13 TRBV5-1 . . TGCGCCAGCAGCTTGACTCAGGCTGACACGCAGTATTTT CASSLTQADTQYF
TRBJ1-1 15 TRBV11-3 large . TGTGCCAGCAGCCCCGGGGGTACAGTGAACACTGAAGCTTTCTTT CASSPGGTVNTEAFF
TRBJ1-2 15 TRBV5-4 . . TGTGCCAGCAGCTTGGCCTTGGGGGACACGTATGGCTACACCTTC CASSLALGDTYGYTF
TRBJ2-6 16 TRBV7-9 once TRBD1 TGTGCCAGCAGCTCCGGACAGGCCATCGGGGCCAACGTCCTGACTTTC CASSSGQAIGANVLTF
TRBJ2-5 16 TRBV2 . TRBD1 TGTGCCAGCAGTGAAACCAGACAGGGGGCCATGGAGACCCAGTACTTC CASSETRQGAMETQYF
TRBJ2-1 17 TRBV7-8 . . TGTGCCAGCAGCTTAGGACAGGTAGCGCCTAGCTACAATGAGCAGTTCTTC CASSLGQVAPSYNEQFF
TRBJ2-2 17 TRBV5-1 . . TGCGCCAGCAGCATCTCCGGGACACCCGATGTCACCGGGGAGCTGTTTTTT CASSISGTPDVTGELFF